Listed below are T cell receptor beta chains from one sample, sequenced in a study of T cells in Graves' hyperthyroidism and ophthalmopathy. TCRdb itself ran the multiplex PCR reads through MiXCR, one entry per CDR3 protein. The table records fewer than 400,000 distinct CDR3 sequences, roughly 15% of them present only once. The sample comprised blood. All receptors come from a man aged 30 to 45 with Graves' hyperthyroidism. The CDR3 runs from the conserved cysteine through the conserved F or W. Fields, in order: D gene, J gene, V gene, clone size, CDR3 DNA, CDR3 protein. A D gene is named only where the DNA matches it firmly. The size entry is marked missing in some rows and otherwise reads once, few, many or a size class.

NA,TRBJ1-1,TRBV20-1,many,TGCAGTGCTAGCTCCCGACCCCAACGTTCTGTCCCGTTGGAAGCTTTCTTT,CSASSRPQRSVPLEAFF
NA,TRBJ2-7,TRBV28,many,TGTGCCAGCACCCAGAGCCAGGGAAACTACTACGAGCAGTACTTC,CASTQSQGNYYEQYF
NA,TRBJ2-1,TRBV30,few,TGTGCCTGGAGTCGCGGACAGAGCTCCTACAATGAGCAGTTCTTC,CAWSRGQSSYNEQFF
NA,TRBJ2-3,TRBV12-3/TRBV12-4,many,TGTGCCAGCAGTTTAGGGGCGGTGCGTCAAGATACGCAGTATTTT,CASSLGAVRQDTQYF
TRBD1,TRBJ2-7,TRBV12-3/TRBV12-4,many,TGTGCCAGCAGTTACGGGACAGGTTCCTACGAGCAGTACTTC,CASSYGTGSYEQYF
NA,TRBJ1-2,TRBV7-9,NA,TGTGCCAGCAGCCGTGGGGAGGGTCCTCTTCTCTATGGCTACACCTTC,CASSRGEGPLLYGYTF
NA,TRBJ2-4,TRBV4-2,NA,TGTGCCAGCAGCCAAGATCATTGGAGCAAAGCCAAAAACATTCAGTACTTC,CASSQDHWSKAKNIQYF
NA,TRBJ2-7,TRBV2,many,TGTGCCAGCAGCCCGCGGGGAGGAGTGCAGTACTTC,CASSPRGGVQYF
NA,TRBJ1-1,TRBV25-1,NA,TGTGCCAGCAGTTGGCAGCTGAACACTGAAGCTTTCTTT,CASSWQLNTEAFF
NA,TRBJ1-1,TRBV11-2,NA,TGTGCCAGCAGCTTAGATCCCTTGAACACTGAAGCTTTCTTT,CASSLDPLNTEAFF
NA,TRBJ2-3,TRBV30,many,TGTGCCTGGAGTTACGGAGCGGGTCTTACAGATACGCAGTATTTT,CAWSYGAGLTDTQYF
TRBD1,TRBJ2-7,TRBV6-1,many,TGTGCCAGCAGTGAGGACAGGGAAGTCTACGAGCAGTACTTC,CASSEDREVYEQYF
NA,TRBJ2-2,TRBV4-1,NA,TGCGCCAGCAGCCAAGAATCCGGGAGTAACACCGGGGAGCTGTTTTTT,CASSQESGSNTGELFF
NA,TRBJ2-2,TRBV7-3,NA,TGTGCCAGCAGCTTAAGGGGCCCGACCCAAAACACCGGGGAGCTGTTTTTT,CASSLRGPTQNTGELFF
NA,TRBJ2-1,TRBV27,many,TGTGCCAGCACCATGACAGGTTACAATGAGCAGTTCTTC,CASTMTGYNEQFF
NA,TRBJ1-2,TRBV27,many,TGTGCCAGCAGTCCGGGGACTCGAGCTAACTATGGCTACACCTTC,CASSPGTRANYGYTF
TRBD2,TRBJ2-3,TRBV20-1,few,TGCAGTGCTTATAGCGGGGCCAGCACAGATACGCAGTATTTT,CSAYSGASTDTQYF
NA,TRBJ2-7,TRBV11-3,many,TGTGCCAGCAGCTTAGATTACGGGAGAGGCTACGAGCAGTACTTC,CASSLDYGRGYEQYF
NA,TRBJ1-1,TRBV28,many,TGTGCCAGCAGTTTATGGGCAGGGAACACTGAAGCTTTCTTT,CASSLWAGNTEAFF
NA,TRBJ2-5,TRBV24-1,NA,TGTGCCACCAGTGATTCCACCGCGATGGGGAACCAAGAGACCCAGTACTTC,CATSDSTAMGNQETQYF
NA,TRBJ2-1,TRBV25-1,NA,TGTGCCAGTGGACGCGCCTACAATGAGCAGTTCTTC,CASGRAYNEQFF
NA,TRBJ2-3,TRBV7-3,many,TGTGCCAGCAGTTTCCTAGGAGGGAGCACAGATACGCAGTATTTT,CASSFLGGSTDTQYF
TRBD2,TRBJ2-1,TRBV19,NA,TGTGCCAGTAGTCCTTTACTAGCGGGAGTAGTAAATGAGCAGTTCTTC,CASSPLLAGVVNEQFF
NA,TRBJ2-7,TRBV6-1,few,TGTGCCAGCAGTTCGTCGGGGCTGGAGCAGTACTTC,CASSSSGLEQYF
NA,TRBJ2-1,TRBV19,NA,TGTGCCAGTAGTACCGGACTGTCGAATGAGCAGTTCTTC,CASSTGLSNEQFF
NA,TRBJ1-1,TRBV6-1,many,TGTGCCAGCAGTCGAGGACAGACGGACACTGAAGCTTTCTTT,CASSRGQTDTEAFF
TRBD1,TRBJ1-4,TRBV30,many,TGTGCCTGTAGGACAGGGTCCAAAAAACTGTTTTTT,CACRTGSKKLFF
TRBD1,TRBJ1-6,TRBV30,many,TGTGCCTGGAGTGTACCCCACAGGGGGAATTCACCCCTCCACTTT,CAWSVPHRGNSPLHF
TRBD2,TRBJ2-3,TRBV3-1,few,TGTGCCAGCAGCCAAGAACCTCCGGGACTAGCCGGGACGCAGTATTTT,CASSQEPPGLAGTQYF
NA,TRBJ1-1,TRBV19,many,TGTGCCAGTAATTGGGCGAACACTGAAGCTTTCTTT,CASNWANTEAFF
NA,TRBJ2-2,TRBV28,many,TGTGCCAGCAGACACATTAGCGGACCGGGGAACACCGGGGAGCTGTTTTTT,CASRHISGPGNTGELFF
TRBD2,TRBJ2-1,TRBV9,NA,TGTGCCAGCAGCAAGAGCGGGATAAAAGGGAATGAGCAGTTCTTC,CASSKSGIKGNEQFF
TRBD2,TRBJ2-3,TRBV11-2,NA,TGTGCCAGCAGCTTCTTAAGGCTAGCGGGAGTGTTGGATACGCAGTATTTT,CASSFLRLAGVLDTQYF
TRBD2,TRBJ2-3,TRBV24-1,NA,TGTGCCACCAGTGATTTCAGCGGGGTAAGCACAGATACGCAGTATTTT,CATSDFSGVSTDTQYF
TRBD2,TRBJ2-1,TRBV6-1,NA,TGTGCCAGCAGTGACGGGACTAGGGGCACAGATGAGCAGTTCTTC,CASSDGTRGTDEQFF
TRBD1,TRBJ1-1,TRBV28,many,TGTGCCAGCAGTCAACAGGGGTGGCCCATGAACACTGAAGCTTTCTTT,CASSQQGWPMNTEAFF
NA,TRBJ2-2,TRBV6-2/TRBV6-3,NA,TGTGCCAGCAGTGGAGGTAGGGGGGGTGTGATCGGGGAGCTGTTTTTT,CASSGGRGGVIGELFF
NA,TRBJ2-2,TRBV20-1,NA,TGCAGTGCTAGTAGGCCCTCGAACACCGGGGAGCTGTTTTTT,CSASRPSNTGELFF
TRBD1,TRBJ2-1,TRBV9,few,TGTGCCAGCAGCTCCGAGGCTTGGACAGGGTCCTACAATGAGCAGTTCTTC,CASSSEAWTGSYNEQFF
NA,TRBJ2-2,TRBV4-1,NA,TGCGCCAGCAGCCAAGTTGCCGGGGAGCTGTTTTTT,CASSQVAGELFF
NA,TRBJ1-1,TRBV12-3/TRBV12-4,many,TGTGCCAGCAGCAATCCACCTGGGACGGCGAACACTGAAGCTTTCTTT,CASSNPPGTANTEAFF
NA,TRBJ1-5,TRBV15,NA,TGTGCCACCAGCAGAGATACGTTCCAGGGTCAGCCCCAGCATTTT,CATSRDTFQGQPQHF
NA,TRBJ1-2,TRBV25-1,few,TGTGCCAGCTTACCAGTAGGAAGCCAAGAGGGCTACACCTTC,CASLPVGSQEGYTF